The present TCR beta chain was sequenced within a study of cytomegalovirus exposure and HLA in healthy donors. The PCR had 60 Vbeta and 13 Jbeta primers. Libraries were prepared by immunoSEQ multiplex PCR; TCRdb keeps only in-frame clonotypes and omits some of them. The sample lists about 200,000 clones, 70% to 80% occurring once. Broader study findings: Sequence variants that were highly shared formed a cluster that was likely a sequencing artifact. Listed as cytomegalovirus-associated were 150 or so TCR beta chains. The authors later linked a missense DCLRE1C variant to TCR beta V- and J-gene trimming. Most sequenced TCRs were rare (though some public TCRs occurred in many donors).

As concerns this clone: Antigen unknown.

The CDR3 loop spans 17 amino acids. CDR1 and CDR2 from the germline V gene are SGHKS and YYEKEE (reference sequence). J lost 0 bases, V lost 2 bases, and 7 bases had no gene match. Sequencing input: PBMCs. This receptor was identified in a male donor in good health and CMV-seropositive. The rearrangement joins TRBV5-5 to TRBJ2-3, with 9 nucleotides matching TRBD1. The CDR3 DNA is TGTGCCAGCAGCTTACCACAGGGGGCCACTAGCACAGATACGCAGTATTTT. It codes for CASSLPQGATSTDTQYF.